A selection of T cell receptor beta chains follows, all from one sample in a study of T cell responses to AZD1222 COVID-19 vaccine. Assay: immunoSEQ multiplex PCR; the TCRdb copy retains only in-frame clones and omits some. This sample has fewer than 90,000 clones; about 93% occur once, and the top ten carry roughly 11%. The specimen comprised peripheral blood, sampled 28 days after the second AZD1222 dose. All receptors derive from an adult who received the AZD1222 COVID-19 vaccine. Both conserved end residues are trimmed from each CDR3. Fields, in order: CDR3 length, V gene, J gene, D gene, CDR3 protein. A D gene is named only where the DNA matches it firmly.

cdr3_length: 10; v_call: TRBV10-2; j_call: TRBJ2-7; d_call: NA; cdr3_aa: ASSEDDYEQY
cdr3_length: 13; v_call: TRBV6-5; j_call: TRBJ2-5; d_call: TRBD1; cdr3_aa: ASRRDSFSQETQY
cdr3_length: 13; v_call: TRBV30; j_call: TRBJ2-1; d_call: NA; cdr3_aa: AWSFGQGGDNEQF
cdr3_length: 11; v_call: TRBV7-2; j_call: TRBJ1-2; d_call: NA; cdr3_aa: ASRPGPLYGYT
cdr3_length: 14; v_call: TRBV7-3; j_call: TRBJ2-2; d_call: TRBD2; cdr3_aa: ASSRGLAGVTGELF
cdr3_length: 13; v_call: TRBV3-1/TRBV3-2; j_call: TRBJ1-2; d_call: NA; cdr3_aa: ASSQDPGLLGGYT
cdr3_length: 9; v_call: TRBV20-1; j_call: TRBJ1-4; d_call: NA; cdr3_aa: SASRGEKLF
cdr3_length: 11; v_call: TRBV7-2; j_call: TRBJ1-2; d_call: NA; cdr3_aa: ASSLDRIYGYT
cdr3_length: 13; v_call: TRBV27; j_call: TRBJ2-7; d_call: TRBD2; cdr3_aa: ASRSGLARDYEQY
cdr3_length: 12; v_call: TRBV20-1; j_call: TRBJ1-2; d_call: NA; cdr3_aa: SASGITSNYGYT
cdr3_length: 13; v_call: TRBV28; j_call: TRBJ1-1; d_call: TRBD1; cdr3_aa: ASSPLGGQGTEAF
cdr3_length: 13; v_call: TRBV29-1; j_call: TRBJ2-1; d_call: NA; cdr3_aa: SVEIRGDSYNEQF
cdr3_length: 15; v_call: TRBV7-3; j_call: TRBJ2-1; d_call: NA; cdr3_aa: ASSLNFGQGLLNEQF
cdr3_length: 12; v_call: TRBV7-8; j_call: TRBJ2-3; d_call: TRBD2; cdr3_aa: ASSIAGPTDTQY
cdr3_length: 12; v_call: TRBV6-4; j_call: TRBJ2-7; d_call: NA; cdr3_aa: ASSADDRAYEQY
cdr3_length: 13; v_call: TRBV5-1; j_call: TRBJ2-1; d_call: TRBD2; cdr3_aa: ASSLLAGGLNEQF
cdr3_length: 15; v_call: TRBV5-8; j_call: TRBJ1-1; d_call: TRBD1; cdr3_aa: ASSLRQGLWGHTEAF
cdr3_length: 12; v_call: TRBV30; j_call: TRBJ2-1; d_call: NA; cdr3_aa: AWSVWDLGGEQF
cdr3_length: 10; v_call: TRBV7-2; j_call: TRBJ1-6; d_call: NA; cdr3_aa: ASSRQSLPLH
cdr3_length: 12; v_call: TRBV24-1; j_call: TRBJ2-7; d_call: TRBD1; cdr3_aa: ATSSAGTEDEQY
cdr3_length: 13; v_call: TRBV27; j_call: TRBJ2-7; d_call: NA; cdr3_aa: ASSLVGGATYEQY
cdr3_length: 13; v_call: TRBV5-1; j_call: TRBJ2-5; d_call: TRBD1; cdr3_aa: ASSFTGTGGETQY
cdr3_length: 14; v_call: TRBV5-1; j_call: TRBJ2-3; d_call: TRBD2; cdr3_aa: ASTQRGGLVADTQY
cdr3_length: 11; v_call: TRBV2; j_call: TRBJ2-3; d_call: NA; cdr3_aa: ASIEGNTDTQY
cdr3_length: 13; v_call: TRBV9; j_call: TRBJ2-1; d_call: TRBD2; cdr3_aa: ASSVGAGVSNEQF
cdr3_length: 13; v_call: TRBV27; j_call: TRBJ1-2; d_call: NA; cdr3_aa: ASSLFGRSSDGYT
cdr3_length: 10; v_call: TRBV28; j_call: TRBJ1-2; d_call: TRBD1; cdr3_aa: ATSGQGYGYT
cdr3_length: 12; v_call: TRBV3-1/TRBV3-2; j_call: TRBJ1-4; d_call: NA; cdr3_aa: ASSPLVGGEKLF
cdr3_length: 14; v_call: TRBV2; j_call: TRBJ1-6; d_call: NA; cdr3_aa: ASSEAGSSYNSPLH
cdr3_length: 12; v_call: TRBV19; j_call: TRBJ2-1; d_call: NA; cdr3_aa: ASSTSLGLREQF
cdr3_length: 10; v_call: TRBV29-1; j_call: TRBJ1-2; d_call: TRBD1; cdr3_aa: SVWTGGYGYT
cdr3_length: 11; v_call: TRBV30; j_call: TRBJ1-4; d_call: NA; cdr3_aa: AWSERWAEKLF
cdr3_length: 11; v_call: TRBV6-2/TRBV6-3; j_call: TRBJ2-5; d_call: NA; cdr3_aa: ASSPGVSWTQY
cdr3_length: 12; v_call: TRBV27; j_call: TRBJ1-5; d_call: TRBD1; cdr3_aa: ASSTTTGGQPQH
cdr3_length: 11; v_call: TRBV2; j_call: TRBJ1-4; d_call: NA; cdr3_aa: ASMGGYGEKLF
cdr3_length: 12; v_call: TRBV9; j_call: TRBJ1-2; d_call: NA; cdr3_aa: ASSGDRKSYGYT
cdr3_length: 11; v_call: TRBV29-1; j_call: TRBJ2-7; d_call: NA; cdr3_aa: SVGQRAVYEQY
cdr3_length: 11; v_call: TRBV7-9; j_call: TRBJ1-2; d_call: NA; cdr3_aa: ASSLATSYGYT